The 7 T cell receptor beta chains below come from one sample, sequenced in a study of blood T cell repertoires in COVID-19. Clones were read by immunoSEQ multiplex PCR, and TCRdb kept only the in-frame ones, dropping some. The sample records roughly 95,000 clones, over 80% being singletons. Sequencing used peripheral blood. These TCRs come from a man older than 75 with acute or convalescent COVID-19.

This rearrangement joins TRBV7-9 to TRBJ1-1, with 7 bases matching TRBD1. V lost 10 bases and J lost 3; bases outside the gene matches: 8. The germline V gene encodes CDR1 SEHNR and CDR2 FQNEAQ (reference sequence). The CDR3 runs 13 residues. The CDR3 region is CATRGGAYTEAFF. CDR3 coding DNA: TGTGCCACCAGGGGGGGGGCTTACACTGAAGCTTTCTTT.

This clone appeared a single time. The chain recombines TRBV7-2 with TRBJ1-1; no definite D call. Trimming shortened V by 5 bases and J by 0 bases, and 4 bases separated the two germline ends. Per germline, CDR1 SGHTA and CDR2 FQGNSA. The CDR3 is made up of 12 amino acids. The DNA for the CDR3 is TGTGCCAGCAGCCTAATGAACACTGAAGCTTTCTTT. Translated, it gives CASSLMNTEAFF.

The chain carries TRBV6-2 or TRBV6-3 and TRBJ2-7, with TRBD2 matching 8 bases. This CDR3 has 19 residues. With V trimmed by 5 bases and J by 0 bases, 18 bases remained unmatched. Germline CDR1 MNHEY, CDR2 SVGEGT. The CDR3 protein is CASSPGVASGGPFSYEQYF. The CDR3 coding sequence is TGTGCCAGCAGTCCCGGGGTGGCCAGCGGGGGACCGTTCTCCTACGAGCAGTACTTC.

This sequence joins TRBV28 and TRBJ1-1, with 9 bases that match TRBD1. This CDR3 contains 15 residues. J gave up 4 bases and V 2 bases, and 5 bases lay outside the gene matches. From germline, CDR1 is MDHEN and CDR2 SYDVKM. DNA for the CDR3: TGTGCCAGCAGTTTAGCCGGGACAGGGCCCACTGAAGCTTTCTTT. It translates to CASSLAGTGPTEAFF.

The J gene is TRBJ2-3, the V gene TRBV7-2; 8 bases are shared with TRBD2. V lost 3 bases and J lost 3; bases outside the gene matches: 5. This CDR3 region has 15 residues. Germline V lookup: CDR1 SGHTA, CDR2 FQGNSA. CDR3 DNA sequence: TGTGCCAGCAGCTTTTCCCCTAGCGGGACAGATACGCAGTATTTT. Amino acid sequence: CASSFSPSGTDTQYF. The full variable domain, its missing parts supplied by reference TRBV7-2 and TRBJ2-3, is GAGVSQSPSNKVTEKGKDVELRCDPISGHTALYWYRQSLGQGLEFLIYFQGNSAPDKSGLPSDRFSAERTGGSVSTLTIQRTQQEDSAVYLCASSFSPSGTDTQYFGPGTRLTVL.

This sequence joins TRBV12-3 or TRBV12-4 and TRBJ2-1; TRBD2 matches at 8 bases. This CDR3 region has 13 residues. V shed 7 bases and J 8 bases; nucleotides not matched to a gene: 7. The CDR3 here is CASNGGDVDEQFF. The CDR3 DNA sequence: TGTGCCAGCAACGGGGGGGACGTCGATGAGCAGTTCTTC.

CDR3 in amino acids: CAAAEGRMNSPLHF. The DNA of the CDR3 is TGTGCCGCCGCCGAGGGCAGGATGAATTCACCCCTCCACTTT. This chain connects TRBV15 to TRBJ1-6; D ambiguous. Trimming removed 11 bases at V and 7 bases at J, with 18 bases between. The CDR3 spans 14 residues. The germline V gene has CDR1 LNHNV and CDR2 YYDKDF (reference sequence).